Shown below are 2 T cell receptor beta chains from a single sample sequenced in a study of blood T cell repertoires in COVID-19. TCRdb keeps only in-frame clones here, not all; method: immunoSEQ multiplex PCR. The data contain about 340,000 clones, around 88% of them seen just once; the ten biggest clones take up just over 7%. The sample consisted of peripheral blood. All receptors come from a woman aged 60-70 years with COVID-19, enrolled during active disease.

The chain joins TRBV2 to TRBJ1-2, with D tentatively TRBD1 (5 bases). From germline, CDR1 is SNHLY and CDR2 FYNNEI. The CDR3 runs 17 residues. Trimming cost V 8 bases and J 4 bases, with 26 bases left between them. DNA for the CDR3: TGTGCCAGCCGGCTCCTTTCCGGGACTGCGGATCTCTATGGCTACACCTTC. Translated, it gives CASRLLSGTADLYGYTF.

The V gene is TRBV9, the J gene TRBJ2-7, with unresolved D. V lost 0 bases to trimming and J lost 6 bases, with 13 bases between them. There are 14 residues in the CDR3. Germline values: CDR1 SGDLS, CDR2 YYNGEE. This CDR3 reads CASSVVDTTSEQYF. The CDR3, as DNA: TGTGCCAGCAGCGTAGTAGACACGACGAGCGAGCAGTACTTC.